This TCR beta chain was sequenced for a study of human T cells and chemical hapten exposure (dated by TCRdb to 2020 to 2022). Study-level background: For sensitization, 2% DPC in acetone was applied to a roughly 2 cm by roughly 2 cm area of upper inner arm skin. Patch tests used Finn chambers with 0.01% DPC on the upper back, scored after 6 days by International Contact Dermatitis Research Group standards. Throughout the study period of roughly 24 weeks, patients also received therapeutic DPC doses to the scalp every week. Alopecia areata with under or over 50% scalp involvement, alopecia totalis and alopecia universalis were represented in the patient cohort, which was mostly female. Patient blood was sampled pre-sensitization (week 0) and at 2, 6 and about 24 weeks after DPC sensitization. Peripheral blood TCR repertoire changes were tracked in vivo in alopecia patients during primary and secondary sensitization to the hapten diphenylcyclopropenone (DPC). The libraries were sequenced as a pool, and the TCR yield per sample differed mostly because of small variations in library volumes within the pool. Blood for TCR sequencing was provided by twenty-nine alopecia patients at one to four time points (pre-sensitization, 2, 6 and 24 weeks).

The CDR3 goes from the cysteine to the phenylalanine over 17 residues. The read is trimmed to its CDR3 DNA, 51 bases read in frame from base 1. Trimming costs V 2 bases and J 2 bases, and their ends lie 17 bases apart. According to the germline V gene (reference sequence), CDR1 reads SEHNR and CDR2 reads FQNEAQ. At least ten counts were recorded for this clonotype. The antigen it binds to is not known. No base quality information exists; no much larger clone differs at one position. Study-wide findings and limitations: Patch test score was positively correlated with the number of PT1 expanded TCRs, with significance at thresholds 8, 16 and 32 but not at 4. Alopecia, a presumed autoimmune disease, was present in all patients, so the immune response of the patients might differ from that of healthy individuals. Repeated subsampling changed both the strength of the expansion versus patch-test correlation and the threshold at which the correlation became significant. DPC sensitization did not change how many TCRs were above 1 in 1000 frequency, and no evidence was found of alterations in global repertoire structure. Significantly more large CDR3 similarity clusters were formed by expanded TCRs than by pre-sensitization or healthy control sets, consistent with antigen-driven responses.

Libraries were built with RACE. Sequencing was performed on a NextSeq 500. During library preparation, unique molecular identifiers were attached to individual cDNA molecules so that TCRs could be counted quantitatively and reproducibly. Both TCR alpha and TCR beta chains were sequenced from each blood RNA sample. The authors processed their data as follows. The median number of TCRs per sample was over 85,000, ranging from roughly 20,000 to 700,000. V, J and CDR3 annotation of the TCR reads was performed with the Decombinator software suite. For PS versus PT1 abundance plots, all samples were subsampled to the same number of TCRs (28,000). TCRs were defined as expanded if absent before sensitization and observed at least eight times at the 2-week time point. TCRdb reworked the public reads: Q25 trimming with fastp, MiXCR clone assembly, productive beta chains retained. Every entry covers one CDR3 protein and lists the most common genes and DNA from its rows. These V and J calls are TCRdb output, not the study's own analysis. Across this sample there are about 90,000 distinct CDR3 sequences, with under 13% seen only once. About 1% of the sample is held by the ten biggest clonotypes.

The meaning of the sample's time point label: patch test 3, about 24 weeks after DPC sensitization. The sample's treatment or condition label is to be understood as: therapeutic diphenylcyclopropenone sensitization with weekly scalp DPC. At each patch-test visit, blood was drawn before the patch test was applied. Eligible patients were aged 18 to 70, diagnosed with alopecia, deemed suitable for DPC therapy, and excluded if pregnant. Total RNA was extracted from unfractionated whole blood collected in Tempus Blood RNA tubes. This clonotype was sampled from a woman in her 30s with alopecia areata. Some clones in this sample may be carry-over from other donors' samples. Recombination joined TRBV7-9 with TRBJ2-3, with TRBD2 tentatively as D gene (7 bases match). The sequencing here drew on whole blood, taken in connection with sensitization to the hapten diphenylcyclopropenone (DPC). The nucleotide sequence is TGTGCCAGCAGCTTACGGCTGGGGGCGGGAGACACAGATACGCAGTATTTT. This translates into CASSLRLGAGDTDTQYF. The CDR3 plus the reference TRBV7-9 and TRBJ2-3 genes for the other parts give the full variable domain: DTGVSQNPRHKITKRGQNVTFRCDPISEHNRLYWYRQTLGQGPEFLTYFQNEAQLEKSRLLSDRFSAERPKGSFSTLEIQRTEQGDSAMYLCASSLRLGAGDTDTQYFGPGTRLTVL.